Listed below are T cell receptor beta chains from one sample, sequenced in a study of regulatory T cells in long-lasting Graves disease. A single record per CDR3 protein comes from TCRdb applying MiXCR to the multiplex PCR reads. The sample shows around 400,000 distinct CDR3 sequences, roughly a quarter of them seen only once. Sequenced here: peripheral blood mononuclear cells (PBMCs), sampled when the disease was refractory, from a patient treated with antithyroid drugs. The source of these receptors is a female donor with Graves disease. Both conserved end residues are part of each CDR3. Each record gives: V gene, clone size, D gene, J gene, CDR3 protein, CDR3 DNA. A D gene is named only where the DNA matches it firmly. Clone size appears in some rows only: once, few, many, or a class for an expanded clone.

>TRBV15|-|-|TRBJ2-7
CATSRPPGAGPGTSGRANEQYF
TGTGCCACCAGCAGACCCCCAGGCGCCGGGCCAGGTACGAGCGGACGAGCCAACGAGCAGTACTTC
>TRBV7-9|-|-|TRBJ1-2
CASSLVRGVDGYTF
TGTGCCAGCAGCTTAGTCAGGGGCGTCGATGGCTACACCTTC
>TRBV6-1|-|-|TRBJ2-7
CATMTFREQYF
TGTGCCACCATGACTTTCCGCGAGCAGTACTTC
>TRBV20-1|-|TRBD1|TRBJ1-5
CSARETGSGNQPQHF
TGCAGTGCTAGAGAGACAGGGTCGGGCAATCAGCCCCAGCATTTT
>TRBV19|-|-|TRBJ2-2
CASSIDPNTGELFF
TGTGCCAGTAGTATAGACCCCAACACCGGGGAGCTGTTTTTT
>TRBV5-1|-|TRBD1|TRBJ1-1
CASRSRGTGIGNTEAFF
TGCGCCAGCAGGTCTCGGGGGACAGGAATCGGGAACACTGAAGCTTTCTTT
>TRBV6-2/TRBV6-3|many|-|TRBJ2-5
CASSYGSGLETQYF
TGTGCCAGCAGTTACGGATCAGGGTTGGAGACCCAGTACTTC
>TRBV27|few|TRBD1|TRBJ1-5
CASSLAGGGVLGQPQHF
TGTGCCAGCAGTTTGGCAGGGGGCGGGGTACTGGGTCAGCCCCAGCATTTT
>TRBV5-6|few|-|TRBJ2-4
CASSSGLAKNIQYF
TGTGCCAGCAGCTCCGGTCTAGCCAAAAACATTCAGTACTTC
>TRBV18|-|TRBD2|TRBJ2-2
CASSPPEGGTGELFF
TGTGCCAGCTCACCACCCGAGGGAGGGACCGGGGAGCTGTTTTTT
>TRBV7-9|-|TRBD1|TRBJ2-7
CASSLSGQGNEQYF
TGTGCCAGCAGCCTGTCCGGACAGGGCAACGAGCAGTACTTC
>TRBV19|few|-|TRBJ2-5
CASKGAAWGETQYF
TGTGCCAGTAAGGGCGCCGCTTGGGGAGAGACCCAGTACTTC
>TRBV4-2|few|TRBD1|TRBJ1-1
CASSQDQGGAFF
TGTGCCAGCAGCCAAGATCAGGGGGGAGCTTTCTTT
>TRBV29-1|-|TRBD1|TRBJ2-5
CSVMTGGETQYF
TGCAGCGTCATGACAGGGGGAGAGACCCAGTACTTC
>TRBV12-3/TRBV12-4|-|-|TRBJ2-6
CASSPRHLSGANVLTF
TGTGCCAGCAGTCCGCGACACCTCTCTGGGGCCAACGTCCTGACTTTC
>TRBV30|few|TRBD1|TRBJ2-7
CAWGRQGRTYEQYF
TGTGCCTGGGGTAGACAGGGGAGAACGTACGAGCAGTACTTC
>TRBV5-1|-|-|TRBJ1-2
CASSLEWVQGAYPFYGYTF
TGCGCCAGCAGCTTGGAGTGGGTACAGGGCGCGTACCCCTTCTATGGCTACACCTTC